The 32 T cell receptor beta chains given below trace back to one sample, sequenced in a study of PD-1 blockade in classical Hodgkin lymphoma. The sample's time point: cycle 4 day 1 (C4D1), after about 6 weeks of nivolumab. Every patient was affected by relapse after autologous stem cell transplantation, while exposure to brentuximab vedotin was not uniform. Sequenced by immunoSEQ multiplex PCR; TCRdb stores in-frame clones only, minus some. The data contain tens of thousands of clones, approximately 80% of them singletons. Sample: peripheral blood mononuclear cells (PBMCs), taken before the fourth cycle of nivolumab. All receptors derive from a human donor with classical Hodgkin lymphoma.

This clone was recorded once. J is TRBJ2-7 and V is TRBV5-1; unclear D gene. This CDR3 is built from 13 residues. V was pared by 1 base and J by 3 bases, with 8 bases between. Per germline, CDR1 SGHRS and CDR2 YFSETQ. The CDR3 DNA reads TGCGCCAGCAGCTTGACAGACCGCTACGAGCAGTACTTC. Protein: CASSLTDRYEQYF.

The chain is built from TRBV6-5 and TRBJ1-4; D is possibly TRBD1 (5 bases). The germline V gene encodes CDR1 MNHEY and CDR2 SVGAGI. V was cut by 2 bases and J by 12 bases, with 7 bases left in between. This CDR3 is built from 11 residues. The CDR3 spells CASSYRGELFF. The CDR3 region has the DNA TGTGCCAGCAGTTACAGAGGGGAACTGTTTTTT.

This clone appeared a few times. This chain connects TRBV7-3 to TRBJ1-6, with D hard to call. The V and J ends lost 4 bases and 8 bases respectively, with 9 bases between them. This CDR3 is built from 13 residues. In germline, CDR1 is SGHTA, CDR2 FQGTGA. CDR3 in amino acids: CASSSMKDSPLHF. The CDR3 region has the DNA TGTGCCAGCAGCTCCATGAAAGATTCACCCCTCCACTTT.

This chain uses TRBV5-1 with TRBJ2-5; D is uncertain. The CDR3 totals 15 residues. Looked up from germline, CDR1 is SGHRS and CDR2 is YFSETQ. The V end lost 0 bases, the J end lost 0 bases, and 9 bases lay between the germline ends. CDR3 in DNA: TGCGCCAGCAGCTTGGCAGTTAGGGACCAAGAGACCCAGTACTTC. As protein: CASSLAVRDQETQYF.

The V gene is TRBV6-1, the J gene TRBJ1-1; D uncertain. Germline V gene sequence: CDR1 MNHNS, CDR2 SASEGT. CDR3 size: 13 residues. With 1 base removed from V and 5 bases from J, the gap between germline ends came to 8 bases. The CDR3: CASSEVYRTEAFF. The CDR3 DNA reads TGTGCCAGCAGTGAAGTGTATAGGACTGAAGCTTTCTTT.

This clone was observed a few times. The rearrangement links TRBV6-4 to TRBJ1-2; TRBD1 might be the D (6 bases). Between the trimmed V and J ends, which lost 3 bases and 6 bases, there was a span of 14 bases. The germline V gene has CDR1 MRHNA and CDR2 SNTAGT. The CDR3 totals 14 residues. CDR3: CASSDGTRAHGYTF. As DNA, the CDR3 is TGTGCCAGCAGTGATGGGACAAGGGCGCATGGCTACACCTTC.

The rearrangement joins TRBV7-8 to TRBJ1-5; 9 nucleotides align to TRBD1. CDR1 is SGHVS and CDR2 is FQNEAQ in the germline V gene. This CDR3 has 15 residues. V trimming: 3 bases; J trimming: 5 bases; junction bases outside the gene matches: 5. CDR3 nucleotides: TGTGCCAGCAGCTTGCCACAGGGGGCCCATCAGCCCCAGCATTTT. Translated, it gives CASSLPQGAHQPQHF.

The chain uses TRBV18 and TRBJ2-1, with TRBD1 matching over 10 bases. This CDR3 has 16 residues. The V segment lost 2 bases and the J segment 11 bases; nucleotides outside the gene matches: 12. Germline V gene sequence: CDR1 KGHSH, CDR2 LQKENI. CDR3 coding DNA: TGTGCCAGCTCACCAAATCAAGGACAGGGGGGGAAACAGCAGTTCTTC. Encoded protein: CASSPNQGQGGKQQFF.

The rearrangement uses TRBV4-3 and TRBJ2-3, with 7 bases identical to TRBD2. The germline V gene encodes CDR1 LGHNA and CDR2 YSLEER. The CDR3 covers 12 residues. Germline trimming cut 1 base from V and 9 bases from J; bases unmatched to any gene: 1. DNA of the CDR3: TGCGCCAGCAGCCAAGCTAGCGGAACGCAGTATTTT. It is translated as CASSQASGTQYF.

The rearrangement uses TRBV9 and TRBJ2-3; D possibly uses TRBD1 or TRBD2 (5 bases each). Germline lookup yields CDR1 SGDLS and CDR2 YYNGEE. Trimming removed 2 bases at V and 6 bases at J, with 7 bases between. The CDR3 contains 12 residues. CDR3 amino acids: CASSVWGDTQYF. For the CDR3, the DNA is TGTGCCAGCAGCGTCTGGGGGGATACGCAGTATTTT.

The DNA for the CDR3 is TGCGCCAGCAGCCAAGTAGATGCCGGACAGGACCTCTACGAGCAGTACTTC. Encoded protein: CASSQVDAGQDLYEQYF. This chain links TRBV4-1 with TRBJ2-7, with 7 nucleotides matching TRBD1. This CDR3 contains 17 residues. The germline gives CDR1 MGHRA, CDR2 YSYEKL. J lost 3 bases, V lost 1 base, and 12 bases had no gene match.

The chain recombines TRBV7-2 with TRBJ2-5; 16 bases are a match to TRBD2. J was trimmed by 1 base and V by 5 bases; bases with no gene match: 7. Germline V gene lookup returns CDR1 SGHTA and CDR2 FQGNSA. The CDR3 contains 18 residues. The CDR3 sequence: CASSIGTSGGVLQETQYF. For the CDR3, the DNA is TGTGCCAGCAGCATTGGGACTAGCGGGGGGGTACTCCAAGAGACCCAGTACTTC.

The rearrangement links TRBV28 to TRBJ1-2; D gene ambiguous. This CDR3 contains 12 residues. Trimming shortened V by 7 bases and J by 1 base, and 7 bases separated the two germline ends. Germline-derived CDR1 and CDR2 are MDHEN and SYDVKM. In nucleotides, the CDR3 is TGTGCCAGCAACGGGGTTAACTATGGCTACACCTTC. Its translation is CASNGVNYGYTF.

A single count supports this clone. This chain connects TRBV11-2 to TRBJ1-5, with D possibly matching TRBD1 (5 bases). The germline V and J ends were trimmed by 3 bases and 3 bases, with 12 bases remaining between them. Germline assignment: CDR1 SGHAT and CDR2 FQNNGV. The CDR3 consists of 15 residues. The CDR3 here is CASSFAGGYNQPQHF. In nucleotides, the CDR3 is TGTGCCAGCAGCTTCGCGGGGGGTTACAATCAGCCCCAGCATTTT.

This clone has just a few counts. This chain connects TRBV5-8 to TRBJ2-3, with D possibly TRBD2 on 7 matching bases. The V gene lost 2 bases and the J gene lost 4 bases, with 20 bases spanning the gap. CDR1 and CDR2 from the germline V gene are SGHTS and YDEGEE. The CDR3 totals 17 residues. In DNA form, the CDR3 reads TGTGCCAGCAGCTTCCCCGGGGGGCTGAGTGTCGCAGATACGCAGTATTTT. It translates to CASSFPGGLSVADTQYF.

The chain joins TRBV19 to TRBJ1-4; D is unresolved. The germline gives CDR1 LNHDA, CDR2 SQIVND (reference sequence). This CDR3 spans 15 amino acids. The V end was cut by 3 bases, the J end by 4 bases, with 12 bases between. The DNA for the CDR3 is TGTGCCAGTAGTATCGGAGGGCTTGGTAATGAAAAACTGTTTTTT. Translated: CASSIGGLGNEKLFF. Full variable domain (missing parts from reference TRBV19 and TRBJ1-4): DGGITQSPKYLFRKEGQNVTLSCEQNLNHDAMYWYRQDPGQGLRLIYYSQIVNDFQKGDIAEGYSVSREKKESFPLTVTSAQKNPTAFYLCASSIGGLGNEKLFFGSGTQLSVL.

V and J are TRBV11-1 and TRBJ2-7; tentative D call: TRBD1 (7 bases). Trimming removed 5 bases from V and 4 bases from J, with 15 bases in between. CDR3 size: 14 residues. Germline V gene lookup returns CDR1 SGHAT and CDR2 FQDESV (reference sequence). The CDR3 sequence is CASSNQAGQYEQYF. The CDR3 nucleotides are TGTGCCAGCAGCAACCAGGCGGGACAGTACGAGCAGTACTTC.

This chain links TRBV7-4 with TRBJ2-7, with a possible D match to TRBD2 (5 bases). CDR3 length equals 15 residues. With 2 bases removed from V and 2 bases from J, the gap between germline ends came to 13 bases. From germline, CDR1 is SGHVT and CDR2 SQSDAQ. The CDR3 protein is CASSLRLLAAYEQYF. The CDR3 coding sequence is TGTGCCAGCAGCTTAAGGCTCCTAGCTGCCTACGAGCAGTACTTC.

The rearrangement uses TRBV6-1 and TRBJ2-2; the match to TRBD2 covers 7 bases. Trimming at V came to 2 bases and at J to 4 bases, leaving 7 bases not matched to a gene. The CDR3 contains 16 residues. Germline values: CDR1 MNHNS, CDR2 SASEGT. The CDR3 bases are TGTGCCAGCAGTGAACTGGCGGGGGAGTCCACCGGGGAGCTGTTTTTT. Amino acids: CASSELAGESTGELFF.

This clone is classed as medium-sized. The chain joins TRBV4-2 to TRBJ2-7; D uncertain. V dropped 0 bases and J dropped 3 bases, with 18 bases sitting between them. Germline V gene sequence: CDR1 LGHNA, CDR2 YNFKEQ. The CDR3 runs to 17 residues. CDR3 in DNA: TGTGCCAGCAGCCAAGAAGGGTGGTCCCAGTCCCTCTACGAGCAGTACTTC. As protein: CASSQEGWSQSLYEQYF.

This clone has only a few counts. This chain uses TRBV6-5 with TRBJ2-7; D may be TRBD1 or TRBD2 (5 bases each). Germline assignment: CDR1 MNHEY and CDR2 SVGAGI. This CDR3 is built from 16 residues. The V gene lost 4 bases and the J gene lost 5 bases, with 21 bases spanning the gap. The CDR3 loop reads CASSLLAGANKDEQYF. In DNA, the CDR3 is TGTGCCAGCAGTTTACTCGCCGGGGCGAATAAGGACGAGCAGTACTTC.

This CDR3 is CASSGGQEQETQYF. The DNA of the CDR3 is TGTGCCAGCAGCGGGGGACAGGAACAAGAGACCCAGTACTTC. This rearrangement joins TRBV6-1 to TRBJ2-5, with 8 bases aligning to TRBD1. The CDR3 totals 14 residues. Germline-derived CDR1 and CDR2 are MNHNS and SASEGT. Trimming took 6 bases from V and 2 from J; bases not matched to a gene: 5.

The J gene is TRBJ1-2, the V gene TRBV19; tentative D call: TRBD1 (6 bases). The V gene lost 3 bases and the J gene lost 3 bases, with 14 bases spanning the gap. Germline assignment: CDR1 LNHDA and CDR2 SQIVND (reference sequence). The CDR3 is 15 amino acids. CDR3 nucleotides: TGTGCCAGTAGTATCGCCTACAGGGCTCACTATGGCTACACCTTC. Encoded protein: CASSIAYRAHYGYTF.

Details on this clone: Other nucleotide sequences in the sample specify the same CDR3. The V call is TRBV19, the J call TRBJ1-2; D is possibly TRBD1 (5 bases). This CDR3 spans 17 amino acids. Trimming removed 9 bases at V and 0 bases at J, with 23 bases between. Germline V lookup: CDR1 LNHDA, CDR2 SQIVND (reference sequence). The CDR3 DNA is TGTGCCAGCACTCCTTCACTCGGGGGGGTGACTAACTATGGCTACACCTTC. It codes for CASTPSLGGVTNYGYTF.

The V and J genes are TRBV4-2 and TRBJ2-3, with D possibly being TRBD2 (6 bases). CDR1 and CDR2 (germline): LGHNA, YNFKEQ. The germline V and J ends were trimmed by 2 bases and 8 bases, with 17 bases remaining between them. This CDR3 has 15 amino acids. CDR3 coding DNA: TGTGCCAGCAGCCAATCGGTGGGCGGGACCCCTACGCAGTATTTT. Amino acid sequence: CASSQSVGGTPTQYF.

The rearrangement links TRBV28 to TRBJ1-3; no clear D gene. The germline V gene has CDR1 MDHEN and CDR2 SYDVKM. This CDR3 is 15 amino acids long. Trimming removed 3 bases at V and 2 bases at J, with 11 bases between. The CDR3 DNA reads as TGTGCCAGCAGTTTGGTCGTGGTAACTGGAAACACCATATATTTT. It translates to CASSLVVVTGNTIYF.

V usage is TRBV4-3 and J usage is TRBJ2-1; the D gene could be TRBD1 or TRBD2 (5 bases each). Trimming took 1 base from V and 12 from J, leaving 16 bases between them. CDR3 length: 14 residues. The germline V gene encodes CDR1 LGHNA and CDR2 YSLEER. The CDR3 DNA sequence: TGCGCCAGCAGCCAAGGAGAGGGGCGAGGTGGGCAGTTCTTC. It encodes CASSQGEGRGGQFF.

The chain carries TRBV7-8 and TRBJ1-1; 7 nucleotides match TRBD1. The germline V gene has CDR1 SGHVS and CDR2 FQNEAQ. Trimming cost V 2 bases and J 4 bases; bases outside gene matches: 13. The CDR3 length is 17 residues. This chain's CDR3 is CASSLIGTAGPSTEAFF. In nucleotides, the CDR3 is TGTGCCAGCAGCTTAATTGGGACAGCAGGACCCAGCACTGAAGCTTTCTTT. The full variable domain, in which reference TRBV7-8 and TRBJ1-1 provide the parts outside the CDR3, is GAGVSQSPRYKVAKRGQDVALRCDPISGHVSLFWYQQALGQGPEFLTYFQNEAQLDKSGLPSDRFFAERPEGSVSTLKIQRTQQEDSAVYLCASSLIGTAGPSTEAFFGQGTRLTVV.

With respect to this clone: The junction departs from germline at one end; a sequencing error may be responsible. The chain uses TRBV4-1 and TRBJ1-2; 9 nucleotides line up with TRBD1. CDR1 is MGHRA and CDR2 is YSYEKL in the germline V gene. The CDR3 loop spans 13 amino acids. The DNA of the CDR3 is TGTGCCAGCAGCCGACAGGGGGACTATGGCTACACCTTC. This sequence encodes CASSRQGDYGYTF.

The V and J genes are TRBV4-3 and TRBJ1-6; tentatively, D is TRBD1 (6 bases). V lost 2 bases, J lost 5 bases, and 10 bases lay in between. Germline CDR1 LGHNA, CDR2 YSLEER. The CDR3 has 15 amino acids. CDR3 bases: TGCGCCAGCAGCCAATGGGGGGCAGATAATTCACCCCTCCACTTT. It yields the protein CASSQWGADNSPLHF.

The chain uses TRBV6-1 and TRBJ2-7, with 11 bases identical to TRBD2. V dropped 7 bases and J dropped 4; count of bases not matched to a gene: 9. CDR1 is MNHNS and CDR2 is SASEGT in the germline V gene. This CDR3 is built from 15 residues. The CDR3 is CASTSTSGAAYEQYF. CDR3 coding DNA: TGTGCCAGCACCTCGACTAGCGGGGCGGCGTACGAGCAGTACTTC.

V is TRBV19 and J is TRBJ1-5; D gene uncertain. Looked up from germline, CDR1 is LNHDA and CDR2 is SQIVND (reference sequence). There are 16 residues in the CDR3. With 1 base removed from V and 1 base from J, the gap between germline ends came to 11 bases. The CDR3 sequence: CASSIVGRTSNQPQHF. For the CDR3, the DNA is TGTGCCAGTAGTATAGTTGGCAGAACGAGCAATCAGCCCCAGCATTTT.